The clone carrying this T cell receptor (beta chain) was recorded only once. Its antigen is unknown. The sample belongs to a study of T cell repertoires in cytomegalovirus infection. Background on the study: Public TCR beta signatures marked donors with CMV infection and the matching HLA. General study findings and limits: Clonotypes of TCR beta that were HLA-C-restricted and CMV-specific dominated the ex vivo response.

TCRdb re-called the reads with MiXCR, one entry per CDR3 protein. The data contain some 680,000 distinct CDR3 sequences, approximately 34% of them singletons. Trimming left V 4 bases short and J 7 bases short, with 11 bases between. The CDR3 is made up of 13 amino acids. Germline V gene lookup returns CDR1 LNHDA and CDR2 SQIVND (reference sequence). The receptor comes from a human donor in good health (CMV status not recorded). Some clones in this sample may be carry-over from other donors' samples. V is TRBV19 and J is TRBJ1-5; a weak D match, TRBD1 (5 bases). The specimen was PBMCs. CDR3 region: CASSKWGGQPQHF. The CDR3 bases are TGTGCCAGTAGTAAGTGGGGCGGCCAGCCCCAGCATTTT. Full variable domain (outside the CDR3, taken from reference TRBV19 and TRBJ1-5): DGGITQSPKYLFRKEGQNVTLSCEQNLNHDAMYWYRQDPGQGLRLIYYSQIVNDFQKGDIAEGYSVSREKKESFPLTVTSAQKNPTAFYLCASSKWGGQPQHFGDGTRLSIL.